The 19 T cell receptor beta chains in this list originate from one sample, sequenced in a study of blood T cell repertoires in COVID-19. TCRdb keeps only in-frame clones here, not all; method: immunoSEQ multiplex PCR. The data contain more than 300,000 clones, around nine tenths of them singletons. The sample comprised PBMCs or T cells enriched from blood (not recorded which). These TCRs come from a woman aged 18-29 years who had recovered from COVID-19.

This clone is a singleton in its sample. This chain connects TRBV6-2 or TRBV6-3 to TRBJ2-1; 9 positions agree with TRBD2. The germline CDR1 and CDR2 sequences are MNHEY and SVGEGT. The CDR3 is 14 amino acids. Trimming took 6 bases from V and 6 from J; bases not matched to a gene: 6. The CDR3 region is CASSHGLAPNEQFF. In DNA, the CDR3 is TGTGCCAGCAGCCACGGACTAGCGCCCAATGAGCAGTTCTTC.

This clone was observed once. The V and J genes are TRBV5-6 and TRBJ1-5; D is perhaps TRBD1 (6 bases). This CDR3 is 13 amino acids long. Germline V gene sequence: CDR1 SGHDT, CDR2 YYEEEE. Trimming shortened V by 1 base and J by 8 bases, and 10 bases separated the two germline ends. The CDR3 here is CASSLQPGEPQHF. CDR3 nucleotide sequence: TGTGCCAGCAGCTTGCAACCAGGGGAGCCCCAGCATTTT.

V usage is TRBV6-5 and J usage is TRBJ1-3, with D perhaps matching TRBD1 (6 bases). V was pared by 5 bases and J by 0 bases, with 11 bases between. The CDR3 extends over 15 amino acids. Germline CDR1 is MNHEY and CDR2 is SVGAGI. The CDR3 DNA is TGTGCCAGCAGTCAGGACAGCAGCTCTGGAAACACCATATATTTT. This gives the protein CASSQDSSSGNTIYF.

The rearrangement joins TRBV24-1 to TRBJ2-7, with TRBD2 matching 10 bases. Trimming removed 9 bases from V and 2 bases from J; junction bases left unmatched: 3. The CDR3 totals 13 residues. Germline lookup yields CDR1 KGHDR and CDR2 SFDVKD. Written as DNA, the CDR3 is TGTGCCACCGGAGCGGGGGGGACCTACGAGCAGTACTTC. Protein product: CATGAGGTYEQYF.

The rearrangement uses TRBV19 and TRBJ2-5; D possibly corresponds to TRBD1 (5 bases). This CDR3 comprises 13 residues. Germline CDR1 is LNHDA and CDR2 is SQIVND (reference sequence). V was pared by 6 bases and J by 5 bases, with 13 bases between. Here the CDR3 DNA reads TGTGCCAGTAGCCAGGGTTGGACGGAGACCCAGTACTTC. Translated: CASSQGWTETQYF.

The J gene is TRBJ1-2, the V gene TRBV6-5, with 10 bases identical to TRBD1. This CDR3 has 15 amino acids. Germline V gene sequence: CDR1 MNHEY, CDR2 SVGAGI. Trimming cost V 6 bases and J 2 bases; bases outside gene matches: 6. The CDR3 here is CASSLGQGVNYGYTF. Written as DNA, the CDR3 is TGTGCCAGCAGCCTAGGACAGGGGGTGAACTATGGCTACACCTTC.

This chain links TRBV29-1 with TRBJ2-2, with 8 bases fitting TRBD1. The V gene end was trimmed by 6 bases and the J gene end by 6 bases; junction bases not matched to a gene: 3. The CDR3 has 12 amino acids. Germline CDR1 is SQVTM and CDR2 is ANQGSEA. The CDR3 is CSVAQGAGELFF. The CDR3 DNA reads TGCAGCGTGGCACAGGGGGCCGGGGAGCTGTTTTTT.

This clone has a handful of counts. The chain couples TRBV28 to TRBJ2-7, with D possibly being TRBD1 (5 bases). Germline loops: CDR1 MDHEN, CDR2 SYDVKM. This CDR3 is 15 amino acids long. Deletions cut 5 bases from V and 1 base from J, with 15 bases between. CDR3 nucleotides: TGTGCCAGCAGTCCGACAGACGCTTTATCCTACGAGCAGTACTTC. Translated, it gives CASSPTDALSYEQYF.

The chain recombines TRBV7-8 with TRBJ2-1; D not certain. V shed 0 bases and J shed 7 bases, with 7 bases lying between them. Germline V gene data show CDR1 as SGHVS and CDR2 as FQNEAQ. The CDR3 is made up of 13 amino acids. The CDR3 nucleotides are TGTGCCAGCAGCTTAGCCCCGTTTAATGAGCAGTTCTTC. Its protein product is CASSLAPFNEQFF.

This clone has just a few counts. The J gene is TRBJ2-1, the V gene TRBV11-3, with D perhaps TRBD2 (7 bases). Germline assignment: CDR1 SGHNT and CDR2 YENEEA. Trimming took off 1 base at V and 10 bases at J, with 20 bases between the two ends. There are 16 residues in the CDR3. This chain's CDR3 is CASSLVGGAQLEEQFF. CDR3 coding DNA: TGTGCCAGCAGCTTAGTTGGGGGGGCCCAGTTAGAGGAGCAGTTCTTC.

The CDR3 DNA reads TGCGCCAGCAGCTTGGCGCCCGAGATGAACACTGAAGCTTTCTTT. Amino acids: CASSLAPEMNTEAFF. The chain has TRBV5-1 and TRBJ1-1, with unresolved D. V shed 0 bases and J shed 0 bases, with 9 bases lying between them. Germline CDR1 reads SGHRS; CDR2 reads YFSETQ. The CDR3 runs to 15 residues.

The V call is TRBV3-1 (or the pseudogene TRBV3-2), the J call TRBJ2-3; D possibly corresponds to TRBD1 (5 bases). In germline, CDR1 is LGHDT, CDR2 YNNKEL (reference sequence). The germline V and J ends were trimmed by 2 bases and 3 bases, with 6 bases remaining between them. The length of the CDR3 is 13 residues. The CDR3 coding sequence is TGTGCCAGCAGCCAACGACAGACAGATACGCAGTATTTT. It yields the protein CASSQRQTDTQYF.

The chain links TRBV4-3 to TRBJ2-5, with 8 nucleotides matching TRBD2. Germline V CDR1 and CDR2: LGHNA, YSLEER. This CDR3 region has 15 residues. The V segment lost 0 bases and the J segment 3 bases; nucleotides outside the gene matches: 3. The CDR3 region is CASSQDRGGKETQYF. The DNA of the CDR3 is TGCGCCAGCAGCCAAGATCGGGGGGGGAAAGAGACCCAGTACTTC.

The chain carries TRBV11-2 and TRBJ2-3; D gene uncertain. Germline assignment: CDR1 SGHAT and CDR2 FQNNGV. V shed 4 bases and J shed 4 bases, with 6 bases lying between them. This CDR3 is 12 amino acids long. CDR3 nucleotide sequence: TGTGCCAGCAGCTCGGTCCCAGATACGCAGTATTTT. This sequence encodes CASSSVPDTQYF.

V is TRBV5-1 and J is TRBJ1-2, with a tentative D call TRBD1 (6 bases). The CDR3 is 14 amino acids. Looked up from germline, CDR1 is SGHRS and CDR2 is YFSETQ. The V end lost 4 bases, the J end lost 4 bases, and 14 bases lay between the germline ends. The CDR3 region has the DNA TGCGCCAGCAGCCCCTTCGAGACAGGCTATGGCTACACCTTC. Residues: CASSPFETGYGYTF.

This clone showed up many times. V usage is TRBV19 and J usage is TRBJ1-5; D perhaps matches TRBD1 (5 bases). In germline, CDR1 is LNHDA, CDR2 SQIVND (reference sequence). The CDR3 has 13 residues. V dropped 3 bases and J dropped 6 bases, with 9 bases sitting between them. CDR3 protein: CASSIRQSQPQHF. The CDR3 DNA is TGTGCCAGTAGTATCAGACAGAGTCAGCCCCAGCATTTT.

V and J are TRBV10-1 and TRBJ2-5, with 7 bases fitting TRBD2. The length of the CDR3 is 14 residues. The ends lost 5 bases at V and 5 bases at J; junction bases unmatched: 8. Germline V gene data show CDR1 as WNHNN and CDR2 as SYGVQD (reference sequence). CDR3 residues: CASSSSGGLETQYF. The CDR3 DNA sequence: TGCGCCAGCAGTTCCTCCGGGGGGTTGGAGACCCAGTACTTC.

In the case of this clone: At the DNA level, this CDR3 is encoded by other sequences in the same sample as well. V is TRBV5-1 and J is TRBJ1-1, with D unresolved. Germline V gene lookup returns CDR1 SGHRS and CDR2 YFSETQ. Between the trimmed V and J ends, which lost 0 bases and 1 base, there was a span of 4 bases. This CDR3 is 13 amino acids long. The CDR3 is CASSLAQNTEAFF. Written as DNA, the CDR3 is TGCGCCAGCAGCTTGGCACAGAACACTGAAGCTTTCTTT.

V gene TRBV18 combines with J gene TRBJ1-1; 9 bases align to TRBD1. V shed 2 bases, J shed 1 base, and the junction held 2 bases outside the gene matches. This CDR3 region has 15 residues. In germline, CDR1 is KGHSH, CDR2 LQKENI. This CDR3 reads CASSPWTGANTEAFF. CDR3 coding DNA: TGTGCCAGCTCACCATGGACAGGGGCGAACACTGAAGCTTTCTTT.